This T cell receptor beta chain was retrieved from a study of blood T cell repertoires in COVID-19. Across the study: PBMCs, B-cell-depleted T cells, or T cells were the source of the cDNA or gDNA that made up the material.

TCRdb's copy holds only in-frame clones and misses some; the assay was immunoSEQ multiplex PCR. The repertoire consists of about 150,000 clones, with 80% occurring once and the leading ten covering over 0.5%. Germline V gene lookup returns CDR1 SGHRS and CDR2 YFSETQ. V shed 4 bases, J shed 4 bases, and the junction held 2 bases outside the gene matches. This CDR3 spans 16 amino acids. The genes are TRBV5-1 and TRBJ2-2; 15 nucleotides match TRBD2. Sequencing was carried out using peripheral blood. The sequence was collected from a man between 60 and 75 years old with acute or convalescent COVID-19. The CDR3: CASSVGLAGGTGELFF. The DNA for the CDR3 is TGCGCCAGCAGCGTGGGACTAGCGGGGGGCACCGGGGAGCTGTTTTTT.